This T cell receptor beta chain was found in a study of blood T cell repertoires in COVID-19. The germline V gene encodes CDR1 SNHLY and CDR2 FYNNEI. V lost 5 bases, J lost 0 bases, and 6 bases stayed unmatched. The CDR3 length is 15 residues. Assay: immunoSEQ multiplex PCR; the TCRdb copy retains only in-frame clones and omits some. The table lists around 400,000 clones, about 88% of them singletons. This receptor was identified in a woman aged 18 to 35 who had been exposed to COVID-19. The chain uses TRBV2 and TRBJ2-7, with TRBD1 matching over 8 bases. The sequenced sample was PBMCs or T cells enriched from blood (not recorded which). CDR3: CASSLTGGSSYEQYF. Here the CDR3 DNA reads TGTGCCAGCAGTCTTACAGGGGGTAGCTCCTACGAGCAGTACTTC.